These 11 T cell receptor beta chains share one sample of origin, sequenced in a study of blood T cell repertoires in COVID-19. The method was immunoSEQ multiplex PCR; TCRdb's version includes in-frame clones alone and lacks a portion of them. The table has approximately 100,000 clones, roughly 92% seen once; the top ten hold around 6%. Sequencing was performed on peripheral blood. Every receptor here comes from a man aged 70-80 years with acute or convalescent COVID-19.

V gene TRBV27 combines with J gene TRBJ2-1, with a possible D match to TRBD2 (7 bases). Germline CDR1 and CDR2: MNHEY and SMNVEV (reference sequence). V lost 6 bases and J 7 bases, leaving 19 bases between the germline ends. This CDR3 region has 15 residues. The CDR3 spells CASRGGQGLLNEQFF. The CDR3 nucleotides read TGTGCCAGCAGGGGGGGGCAAGGGCTCCTTAATGAGCAGTTCTTC.

This clone showed up just once. The J gene is TRBJ2-7, the V gene TRBV3-1 (or the pseudogene TRBV3-2); 8 positions match TRBD1. The V gene end was trimmed by 2 bases and the J gene end by 3 bases; junction bases not matched to a gene: 6. The CDR3 has 15 residues. Germline V gene lookup returns CDR1 LGHDT and CDR2 YNNKEL (reference sequence). CDR3 sequence: CASSQRDRRDYEQYF. CDR3 nucleotides: TGTGCCAGCAGCCAAAGGGACAGGAGAGACTACGAGCAGTACTTC.

The V call is TRBV29-1, the J call TRBJ2-7, with D possibly being TRBD1 (5 bases). CDR1 and CDR2 from the germline V gene are SQVTM and ANQGSEA. Between the trimmed V and J ends, which lost 6 bases and 4 bases, there was a span of 10 bases. CDR3 size: 11 residues. This CDR3 is CSVQGLYEQYF. CDR3 coding DNA: TGCAGCGTCCAGGGTTTGTACGAGCAGTACTTC.

The chain carries TRBV9 and TRBJ2-3; the match to TRBD1 covers 9 bases. There are 15 residues in the CDR3. Germline values: CDR1 SGDLS, CDR2 YYNGEE. Unmatched junction bases numbered 3, after V lost 4 bases and J lost 0 bases. CDR3 residues: CASSSGTGSTDTQYF. CDR3 sequence (DNA): TGTGCCAGCAGCTCAGGGACAGGGAGCACAGATACGCAGTATTTT.

The chain joins TRBV24-1 to TRBJ2-2; 9 positions match TRBD1. Germline V gene lookup returns CDR1 KGHDR and CDR2 SFDVKD. Trimming removed 9 bases from V and 5 bases from J; junction bases left unmatched: 9. The CDR3 loop spans 15 amino acids. The CDR3 DNA sequence: TGTGCCACCGGGGCGGGACAGGGAACAACCGGGGAGCTGTTTTTT. It yields the protein CATGAGQGTTGELFF.

As DNA, the CDR3 is TGTGCCAGCAGCAAAGAAGACAGGCGTCCCAGCTACACCTTC. Residues: CASSKEDRRPSYTF. V usage is TRBV21-1 and J usage is TRBJ1-2; TRBD1 is taken as the D call from the table, unchecked against the DNA. TRBV21-1 is flagged as a pseudogene. The CDR3 contains 14 residues.

The rearrangement uses TRBV7-2 and TRBJ2-5; TRBD2 is a possible D gene (6 bases). Germline V lookup: CDR1 SGHTA, CDR2 FQGNSA. The length of the CDR3 is 16 residues. Trimming cost V 1 base and J 5 bases, with 17 bases left between them. The CDR3 bases are TGTGCCAGCAGCTTAGTCGGGAGTGTAAGGCGCGAGACCCAGTACTTC. It encodes CASSLVGSVRRETQYF.

The V and J genes are TRBV12-3 or TRBV12-4 and TRBJ2-5; a possible D gene is TRBD1 (6 bases). V shed 8 bases and J shed 2 bases, with 12 bases lying between them. This CDR3 comprises 13 residues. CDR3 in amino acids: CASGRQVQETQYF. As DNA, the CDR3 is TGTGCCAGCGGGAGACAGGTACAAGAGACCCAGTACTTC.

In nucleotides, the CDR3 is TGTGCCAGCAGTACCCCCGGGAGCCAAGAGACCCAGTACTTC. This codes for CASSTPGSQETQYF. The genes are TRBV7-9 and TRBJ2-5; D possibly corresponds to TRBD2 (6 bases). CDR3 length: 14 residues. Germline CDR1 and CDR2: SEHNR and FQNEAQ (reference sequence). V lost 6 bases and J lost 1, with 12 bases in between.

The chain is built from TRBV7-9 and TRBJ2-7; D is perhaps TRBD2 (5 bases). CDR3 length: 12 residues. CDR1 is SEHNR and CDR2 is FQNEAQ in the germline V gene (reference sequence). V was pared by 0 bases and J by 6 bases, with 6 bases between. CDR3 nucleotides: TGTGCCAGCAGCTTAGCCGGGGTCGAGCAGTACTTC. It yields the protein CASSLAGVEQYF.

The chain carries TRBV4-1 and TRBJ1-2; 8 bases are shared with TRBD1. Germline V gives CDR1 MGHRA, CDR2 YSYEKL. The CDR3 has 15 amino acids. Unmatched junction bases numbered 8, after V lost 4 bases and J lost 4 bases. The CDR3 is CASSPADREVYGYTF. The CDR3 DNA follows: TGCGCCAGCAGCCCGGCGGACAGGGAGGTCTATGGCTACACCTTC.